The clone carrying this T cell receptor (beta chain) was seen at least ten times. Its matching antigen is unknown. The data originate from a study of early T cells in non-severe SARS-CoV-2 infection. Study-level background: Bulk RNA taken from unsorted whole blood was sequenced, leaving chains unpaired.

Study results and caveats: Matching with VDJdb favored anti-spike CD8 responses (missing private and CD4 specificities).

V was cut by 7 bases and J by 1 base, with 11 bases left in between. The germline gives CDR1 SNHLY, CDR2 FYNNEI. The CDR3 runs 14 residues. TCRdb itself ran the 5' RACE reads through MiXCR, one entry per CDR3 protein. Of 35,000 to 40,000 distinct CDR3 sequences in the sample, about 4.5% were seen once. The chain is built from TRBV2 and TRBJ2-4, with D unclear. The sequencing input was whole blood. This clonotype was obtained from an adult who was a healthcare worker with PCR-confirmed SARS-CoV-2 infection or an uninfected control (not recorded which). As DNA, the CDR3 is TGTGCCAGCACCTTAGACTCTGCCAAAAACATTCAGTACTTC. This encodes CASTLDSAKNIQYF.